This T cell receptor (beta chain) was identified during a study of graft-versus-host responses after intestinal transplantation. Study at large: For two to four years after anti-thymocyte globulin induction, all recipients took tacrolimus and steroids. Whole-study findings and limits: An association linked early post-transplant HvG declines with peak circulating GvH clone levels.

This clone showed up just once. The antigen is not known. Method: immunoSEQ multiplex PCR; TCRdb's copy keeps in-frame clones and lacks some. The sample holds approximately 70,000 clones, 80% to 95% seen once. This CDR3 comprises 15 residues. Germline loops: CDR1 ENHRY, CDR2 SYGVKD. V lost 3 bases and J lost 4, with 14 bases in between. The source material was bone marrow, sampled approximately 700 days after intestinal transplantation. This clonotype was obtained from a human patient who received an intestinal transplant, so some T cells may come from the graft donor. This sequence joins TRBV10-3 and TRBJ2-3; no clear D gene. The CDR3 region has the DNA TGTGCCATCAGTGATCCCAGGACGAGGCCAGATACGCAGTATTTT. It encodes CAISDPRTRPDTQYF.